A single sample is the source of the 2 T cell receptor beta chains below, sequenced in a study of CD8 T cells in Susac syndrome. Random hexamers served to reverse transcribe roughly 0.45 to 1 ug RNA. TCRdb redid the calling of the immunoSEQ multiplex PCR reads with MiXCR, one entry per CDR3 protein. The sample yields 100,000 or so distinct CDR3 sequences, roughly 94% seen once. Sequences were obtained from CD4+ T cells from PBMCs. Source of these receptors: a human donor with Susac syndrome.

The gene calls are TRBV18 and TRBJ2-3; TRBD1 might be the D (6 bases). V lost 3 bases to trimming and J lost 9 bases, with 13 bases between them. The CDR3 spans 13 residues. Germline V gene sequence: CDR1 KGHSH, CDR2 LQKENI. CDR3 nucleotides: TGTGCCAGCTCACCCTCAGGGGCGAGGACGCAGTATTTT. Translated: CASSPSGARTQYF.

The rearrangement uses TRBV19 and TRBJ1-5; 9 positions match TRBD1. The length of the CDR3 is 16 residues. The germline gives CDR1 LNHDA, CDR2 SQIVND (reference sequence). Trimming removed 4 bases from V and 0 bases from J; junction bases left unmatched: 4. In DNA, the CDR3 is TGTGCCAGTAGTACTCGGACAGGGGATAGCAATCAGCCCCAGCATTTT. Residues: CASSTRTGDSNQPQHF. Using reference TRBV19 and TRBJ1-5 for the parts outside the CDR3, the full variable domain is DGGITQSPKYLFRKEGQNVTLSCEQNLNHDAMYWYRQDPGQGLRLIYYSQIVNDFQKGDIAEGYSVSREKKESFPLTVTSAQKNPTAFYLCASSTRTGDSNQPQHFGDGTRLSIL.